This T cell receptor (beta chain) was identified in a study of shared clonotypes between healthy human individuals. The germline gives CDR1 SQVTM, CDR2 ANQGSEA. V was cut by 3 bases and J by 0 bases, with 17 bases left in between. This CDR3 comprises 16 residues. Each subset's genomic DNA was shared equally among a number of immunoSEQ plates. The repertoire was sequenced with immunoSEQ multiplex PCR; TCRdb's copy has only in-frame clones and lacks some. The top ten clones hold about 1.5% of a sample with roughly 1,100,000 clones, approximately 76% of them seen once. Splitting of CD4+ cells produced CD45RA+ naive and CD45RA-negative memory subsets.

The receptor's source is a man aged 18 to 29 in good health. This chain connects TRBV29-1 to TRBJ2-5, with D perhaps TRBD2 (5 bases). The sample comprised memory CD4+ T cells sorted from blood. Subset of the sample: CD45RA-negative fraction. For the CDR3, the DNA is TGCAGCGTTGATAACGAGCGGAGCTTTTACCAAGAGACCCAGTACTTC. Translating gives CSVDNERSFYQETQYF.